The sequence of this T cell receptor beta chain was determined in a study of vaccination and CD4 T cells after COVID-19. Scientists ran DNA taken from cultured CD4+ T cells through the Oncomine TCR Beta short-read assay for sequencing. Each CDR3 protein is one row after TCRdb ran MiXCR on the PCR reads. This table has fewer than 15,000 distinct CDR3 sequences, about half appearing once. Treatment meaning: approximately 10-day PBMC culture with coronavirus spike peptide pools or control peptides (ViraFEST assay). In regard to this clonotype: The target antigen is unknown.

This clonotype was sampled from a human donor who had recovered from COVID-19. What was sequenced was CD4+ T cells from blood, cultured in vitro.

CDR3 amino acids: CASSQINNSPLHF. The CDR3 DNA reads TGTGCCAGCAGCCAGATAAATAATTCACCCCTCCACTTT. The rearrangement joins TRBV3-1 to TRBJ1-6; D gene unclear. This CDR3 region has 13 residues. The V end lost 3 bases, the J end lost 5 bases, and 5 bases lay between the germline ends. From germline, CDR1 is LGHDT and CDR2 YNNKEL (reference sequence).